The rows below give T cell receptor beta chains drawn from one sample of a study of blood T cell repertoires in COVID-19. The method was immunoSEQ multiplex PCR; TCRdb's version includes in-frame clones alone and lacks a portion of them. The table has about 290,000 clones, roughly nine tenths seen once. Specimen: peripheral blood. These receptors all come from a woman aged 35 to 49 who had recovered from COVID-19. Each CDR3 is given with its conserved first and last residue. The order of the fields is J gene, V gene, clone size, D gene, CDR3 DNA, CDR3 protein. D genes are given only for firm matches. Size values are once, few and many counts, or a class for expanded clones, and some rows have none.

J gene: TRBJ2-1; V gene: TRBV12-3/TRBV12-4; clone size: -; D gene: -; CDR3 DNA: TGTGCCAGCAGTTTAGGGACAGCCAATGAGCAGTTCTTC; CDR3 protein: CASSLGTANEQFF
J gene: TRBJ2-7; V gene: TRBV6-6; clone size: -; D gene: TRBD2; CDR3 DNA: TGTGCCAGCACGGTGACTAGCGGCTCCTACGAGCAGTACTTC; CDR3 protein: CASTVTSGSYEQYF
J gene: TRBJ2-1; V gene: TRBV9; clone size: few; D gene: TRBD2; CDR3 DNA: TGTGCCAGCAGCGGAGGAAGCGGGGGTTCCTACAATGAGCAGTTCTTC; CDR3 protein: CASSGGSGGSYNEQFF
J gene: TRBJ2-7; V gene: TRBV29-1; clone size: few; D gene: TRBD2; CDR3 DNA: TGCAGCGTCGGGGGGGATGTGACGGCGAGCTCCTACGAGCAGTACTTC; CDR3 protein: CSVGGDVTASSYEQYF
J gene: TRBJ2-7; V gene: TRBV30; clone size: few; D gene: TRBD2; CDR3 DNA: TGTGCCTCCGGACTAGCGGGAGTCTCCTACGAGCAGTACTTC; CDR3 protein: CASGLAGVSYEQYF
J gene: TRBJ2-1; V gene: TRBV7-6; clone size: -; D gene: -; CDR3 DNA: TGTGCCAGCAGCTTAGAGCCCCCCGCGCAGGCCCCCAATGAGCAGTTCTTC; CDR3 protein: CASSLEPPAQAPNEQFF
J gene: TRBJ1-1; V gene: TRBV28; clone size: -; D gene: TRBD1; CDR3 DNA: TGTGCCAGCAGTCCCGTCGACAGGGCAGCTTTCTTT; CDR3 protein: CASSPVDRAAFF
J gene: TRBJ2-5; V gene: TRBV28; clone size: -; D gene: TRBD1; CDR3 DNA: TGTGCCAGCAGTTTCGGACAGGCTGGGGGAACCCAGTACTTC; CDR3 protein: CASSFGQAGGTQYF
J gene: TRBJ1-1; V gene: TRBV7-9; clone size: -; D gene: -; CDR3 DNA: TGTGCCAGCAGCTTCTCTTGGGGGGAGGACACTGAAGCTTTCTTT; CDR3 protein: CASSFSWGEDTEAFF
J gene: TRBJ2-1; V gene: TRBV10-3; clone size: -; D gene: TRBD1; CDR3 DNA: TGTGCCATCCGCACAGGGGTCCCATCCTACAATGAGCAGTTCTTC; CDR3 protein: CAIRTGVPSYNEQFF
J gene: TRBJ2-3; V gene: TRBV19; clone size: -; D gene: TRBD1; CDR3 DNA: TGTGCCAGTAGTCCTCGGCAGGGGGCGAAAGATACGCAGTATTTT; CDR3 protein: CASSPRQGAKDTQYF
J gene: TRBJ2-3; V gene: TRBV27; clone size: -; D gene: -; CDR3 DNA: TGTGCCAGCAGTTTAGGGTCGGGTTGGGCAGGGGCGGCAGATACGCAGTATTTT; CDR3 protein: CASSLGSGWAGAADTQYF
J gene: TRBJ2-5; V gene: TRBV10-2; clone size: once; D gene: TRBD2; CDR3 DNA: TGCGCCAGCAACCGGGACTACGGGCGCTCCGAGACCCAGTACTTC; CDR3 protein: CASNRDYGRSETQYF
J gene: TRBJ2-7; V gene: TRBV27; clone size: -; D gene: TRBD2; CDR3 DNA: TGTGCCAGCAGCCTTAGCGGGAGCTCCTACGAGCAGTACTTC; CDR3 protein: CASSLSGSSYEQYF
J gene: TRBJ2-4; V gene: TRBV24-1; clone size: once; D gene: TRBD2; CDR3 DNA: TGTGCCACCAGGCCGGGACTAGCGGGTATGCTGGGCAAAAACATTCAGTACTTC; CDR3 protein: CATRPGLAGMLGKNIQYF
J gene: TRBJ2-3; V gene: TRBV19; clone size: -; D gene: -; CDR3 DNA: TGTGCCAGTAGTATAGTCGGGGTAGCTTCAGGCACAGATACGCAGTATTTT; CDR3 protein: CASSIVGVASGTDTQYF
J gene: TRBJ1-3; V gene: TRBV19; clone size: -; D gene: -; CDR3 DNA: TGTGCCAGTACCCCGACAGCTGGAAACACCATATATTTT; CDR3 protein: CASTPTAGNTIYF
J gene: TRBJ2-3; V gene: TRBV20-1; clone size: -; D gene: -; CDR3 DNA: TGCAGTGCCACCGGTCCAGATACGCAGTATTTT; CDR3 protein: CSATGPDTQYF
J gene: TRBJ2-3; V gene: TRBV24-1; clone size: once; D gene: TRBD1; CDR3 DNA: TGTGCCACCAGGGACGGACAGGGGAGCACAGATACGCAGTATTTT; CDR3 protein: CATRDGQGSTDTQYF